The source of this TCR beta chain is a study of T cells in Graves' hyperthyroidism and ophthalmopathy. Trimming pared 0 bases from V and 1 base from J, leaving 13 bases between. The CDR3 is 16 amino acids. CDR1 and CDR2 from the germline V gene are SGHRS and YFSETQ. Lactation, pregnancy, other autoimmune disease or uncontrolled infection led to exclusion of patients. RNA transcripts served as the template for amplifying TCR beta CDR3 regions. TCR CDR3 regions were first amplified by RT-PCR with HTBI primers. TCRdb passed the multiplex PCR reads through MiXCR, listing each CDR3 protein once. The sample lists roughly 500,000 distinct CDR3 sequences, around 43% occurring once. This clonotype was found many times. Its antigen is not known. Study outcomes and limitations: Also found in blood were most expanded thyroid clonotypes above 0.001. A median around 6.8 months before onset, the model predicted ophthalmopathy.

The material sequenced was peripheral blood or thyroid tissue (not recorded which). The chain has TRBV5-1 and TRBJ1-1; no firm D call. The TCR originated in an adult woman with Graves' disease, either hyperthyroidism or ophthalmopathy (not recorded which). The CDR3 spells CASSLDGRVGNTEAFF. The CDR3 DNA reads as TGCGCCAGCAGCTTGGATGGTCGGGTCGGGAACACTGAAGCTTTCTTT.